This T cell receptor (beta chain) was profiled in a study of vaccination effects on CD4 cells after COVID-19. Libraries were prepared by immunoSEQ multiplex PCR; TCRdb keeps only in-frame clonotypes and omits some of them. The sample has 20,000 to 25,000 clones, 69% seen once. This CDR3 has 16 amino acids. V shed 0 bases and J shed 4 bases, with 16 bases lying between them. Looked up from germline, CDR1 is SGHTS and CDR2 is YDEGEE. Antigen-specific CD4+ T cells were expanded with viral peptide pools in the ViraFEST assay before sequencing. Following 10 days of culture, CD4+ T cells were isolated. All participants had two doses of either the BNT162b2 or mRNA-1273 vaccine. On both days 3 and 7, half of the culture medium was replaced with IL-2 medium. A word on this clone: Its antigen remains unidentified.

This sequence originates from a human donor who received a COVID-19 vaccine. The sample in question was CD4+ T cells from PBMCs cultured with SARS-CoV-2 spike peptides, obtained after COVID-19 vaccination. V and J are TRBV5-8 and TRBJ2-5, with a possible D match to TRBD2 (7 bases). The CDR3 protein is CASSLARGAGGETQYF. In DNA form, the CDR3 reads TGTGCCAGCAGCTTGGCCCGGGGGGCAGGAGGAGAGACCCAGTACTTC.